This section outlines one T cell receptor (beta chain) sequence together with its context. Its antigen is not known. The data derive from a study of graft-versus-host responses after intestinal transplantation. The study's findings and limits: Graft-donor T cell macrochimerism coincided with high graft-versus-host to host-versus-graft clonal ratios in allografts.

From germline, CDR1 is SGHRS and CDR2 YFSETQ. Trimming shortened V by 2 bases and J by 0 bases, and 9 bases separated the two germline ends. This CDR3 is built from 14 residues. Here immunoSEQ multiplex PCR was the method, and the copy in TCRdb shows in-frame clones only, minus some. This sample yields 130,000 or so clones, of which approximately 91% are seen a single time; about 0.18% belongs to the top ten. The receptor comes from a human donor who received an intestinal transplant. V and J are TRBV5-1 and TRBJ2-7; no reliable D call. Sequencing was performed on unstimulated CD4+ T cells sorted from spleen or lymph node cells, taken before intestinal transplant. In nucleotides, the CDR3 is TGCGCCAGCAGCTTTGAGGTCAGCTCCTACGAGCAGTACTTC. Residues: CASSFEVSSYEQYF.